The clone carrying this T cell receptor (beta chain) was detected only a few times. Trimming removed 3 bases at V and 4 bases at J, with 12 bases between. The germline V gene encodes CDR1 PRHDT and CDR2 FYEKMQ (reference sequence). The CDR3 covers 15 residues. The data are from a study of blood T cell repertoires in COVID-19. Original data processing: Estimated nucleated cell counts came from reference gene primer amplification. TCRdb keeps only in-frame clones here, not all; method: immunoSEQ multiplex PCR. V and J calls and clone size are as listed in that table; D and trimming were resolved from the DNA. The sample carries 26,000 or so clones, around 87% recorded once.

Material for sequencing was peripheral blood. This chain joins TRBV13 and TRBJ2-2, with D possibly TRBD1 on 6 matching bases. The receptor was isolated from a man in his sixties with active COVID-19. Here the CDR3 reads CASSFRGWGTGELFF. The CDR3 coding sequence is TGTGCCAGCAGCTTCAGGGGTTGGGGCACCGGGGAGCTGTTTTTT.